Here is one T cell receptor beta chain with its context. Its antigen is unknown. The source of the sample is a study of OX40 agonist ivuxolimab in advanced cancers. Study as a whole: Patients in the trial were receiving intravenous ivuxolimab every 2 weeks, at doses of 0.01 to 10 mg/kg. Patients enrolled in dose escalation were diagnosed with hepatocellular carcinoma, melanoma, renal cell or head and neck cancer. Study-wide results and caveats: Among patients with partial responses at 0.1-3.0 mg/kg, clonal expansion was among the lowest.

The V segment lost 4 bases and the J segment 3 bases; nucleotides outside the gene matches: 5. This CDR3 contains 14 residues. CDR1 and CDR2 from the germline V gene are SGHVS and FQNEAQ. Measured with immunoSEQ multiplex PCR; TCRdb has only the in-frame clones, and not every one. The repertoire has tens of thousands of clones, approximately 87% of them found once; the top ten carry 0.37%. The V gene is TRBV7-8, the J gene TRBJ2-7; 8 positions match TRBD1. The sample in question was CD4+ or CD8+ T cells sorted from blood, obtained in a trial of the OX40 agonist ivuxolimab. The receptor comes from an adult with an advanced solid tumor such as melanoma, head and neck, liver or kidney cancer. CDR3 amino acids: CASSSGTGGYEQYF. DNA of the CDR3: TGTGCCAGCAGCTCTGGAACAGGGGGCTACGAGCAGTACTTC.